This T cell receptor beta chain stems from a study of glioma-infiltrating T cells. At the level of the study: Sequencing aimed for about 4.5- to 11-fold coverage of 750,000 to 1,000,000 peripheral T cells. Broader study findings: Tissue and blood shared very few CDR3 sequences.

Using RNA template, CDR3s of TCR alpha and beta were amplified with iRepertoire arm-PCR. TCRdb re-called the multiplex PCR reads with MiXCR, one entry per CDR3 protein. The table lists roughly 350,000 distinct CDR3 sequences, 41% of them singletons. This clonotype turned up a few times. Its specificity is not known. In germline, CDR1 is SGHRS, CDR2 YFSETQ. The CDR3 has 13 amino acids. V trimming: 4 bases; J trimming: 4 bases; junction bases outside the gene matches: 3. The sample was glioma tissue, nonneoplastic brain tissue, or PBMCs (not recorded which). This chain joins TRBV5-1 and TRBJ2-3, with TRBD1 matching 7 bases. The receptor's source is a human donor with low-grade glioma or glioblastoma, undergoing nonglioma brain surgery, or in good health (not recorded which). Written as DNA, the CDR3 is TGCGCCAGCAGCGTTGGGACAGCAGATACGCAGTATTTT. Protein sequence: CASSVGTADTQYF.